By frequency in the sample, the clone carrying this T cell receptor (beta chain) is medium-sized (0.01 to 0.1%). Its antigen is not identified. These data are taken from a study of spatial heterogeneity in lung cancer. Study-wide context: As counted in raw reads, each unique TCR and UMI combination appeared more than ten times on average.

Documented time point: sample taken at primary tumor resection. Around 70 TRACERx patients with early, untreated non-small cell lung cancer donated samples. Extraction of whole RNA from tumor, nontumor lung or frozen PBMC preceded unsorted sequencing. Whole-study results and caveats: Coverage was estimated at about 7% of tumor T cells for alpha chains and around 12% for beta chains. In tumors, expanded intratumoral alpha and beta TCR counts tracked mutation counts.

TCRdb re-analysed the 5' RACE reads in MiXCR, keeping a single row per CDR3 protein. The repertoire holds some 7,000 distinct CDR3 sequences, with around 14% as singletons. V was pared by 0 bases and J by 5 bases, with 22 bases between. The CDR3 extends over 17 amino acids. The germline V gene has CDR1 DFQATT and CDR2 SNEGSKA (reference sequence). The source of this sequence is a female donor with early-stage non-small cell lung cancer. The sequencing here drew on lung tumor tissue, taken at surgery. This chain joins TRBV20-1 and TRBJ2-5; D is perhaps TRBD1 (5 bases). Written as DNA, the CDR3 is TGCAGTGCTAGAGATCTCGTCACAGGCGCTTGGCCGGAGACCCAGTACTTC. This encodes CSARDLVTGAWPETQYF.